Many counts were recorded for the clone carrying this TCR beta chain. PCR was performed a second time for about 6 to 12 cycles using a sample-barcoded 5' primer and a J-beta primer mix. TCRdb processed the 5' RACE reads anew with MiXCR; each CDR3 protein has one entry. The table lists approximately 810,000 distinct CDR3 sequences, 25% to 30% of them singletons. These data come from a study of blood T cells in healthy people across ages. The CDR3 has 16 amino acids. Per germline, CDR1 SGHVS and CDR2 FQNEAQ. V lost 4 bases, J lost 9 bases, and 19 bases lay in between. The rearrangement links TRBV7-8 to TRBJ1-6; the D gene is possibly TRBD1 (5 bases). Sequencing was carried out using blood. The sequence was obtained from an elderly woman in good health. The CDR3 DNA follows: TGTGCCAGCAGCTCCCCGGGGCTCACTAGGGCTTCACCCCTCCACTTT. This sequence encodes CASSSPGLTRASPLHF.